This TCR beta chain was captured in a study of CD8 T cells in Susac syndrome. Study-wide results and limits: The study acknowledged a relatively small number of individuals in its TCR sequencing and HLA analysis.

TEMRA cells were FACS-enriched, while CD8+ and CD4+ T cells were negatively isolated. The RNA input was roughly 0.45 to 1 ug, and it was reverse transcribed with random hexamers. Each CDR3 protein gets one entry after TCRdb re-called the immunoSEQ multiplex PCR reads with MiXCR. This sample has around 150,000 distinct CDR3 sequences, with approximately 95% found just once. Trimming took 5 bases from V and 7 from J, leaving 12 bases between them. This CDR3 contains 12 residues. The germline V gene encodes CDR1 SQVTM and CDR2 ANQGSEA. Remarks on this clonotype: Its antigen is unknown.

Material: CD4+ T cells from PBMCs. This chain joins TRBV29-1 and TRBJ2-1; the D gene is possibly TRBD2 (5 bases). The receptor's source is a human donor with Susac syndrome. CDR3 amino acids: CSVFWESNEQFF. The CDR3 DNA follows: TGCAGCGTTTTTTGGGAGTCTAATGAGCAGTTCTTC.